This TCR beta chain was profiled in a study of blood T cell repertoires in COVID-19. Across the study: Collection of acute and convalescent COVID-19 samples took place in the United States, Italy and Spain. T cells, B-cell-depleted T cells, or PBMCs provided the cDNA or gDNA that served as material.

Authors' analysis steps: Reference gene primers were amplified, and this amplification served to estimate nucleated cell counts. Some clones are missing from TCRdb's copy, which holds only in-frame ones; the method was immunoSEQ multiplex PCR. V and J calls plus clone size are reproduced from that table; the DNA served to infer D and trimming. The data contain around 40,000 clones, 75% to 90% of them singletons. The CDR3 covers 16 residues. From germline, CDR1 is SGHTA and CDR2 FQGTGA. The V gene end was trimmed by 1 base and the J gene end by 8 bases; junction bases not matched to a gene: 8. The TCR comes from a man in his fifties or sixties with active or convalescent COVID-19. Sequenced sample: peripheral blood. This rearrangement joins TRBV7-3 to TRBJ2-2, with 9 bases aligning to TRBD1. The CDR3 DNA sequence: TGTGCCAGCAGCTTAAATCCGGGACAGGGTACTGGGGAGCTGTTTTTT. As protein: CASSLNPGQGTGELFF.